Sequencing of this T cell receptor (beta chain) was carried out in a study of T-cell reconstitution after alpha-beta-depleted transplantation in children. Unique molecular identifiers featured in how the TCRbeta library was prepared. Using its own MiXCR run on the PCR reads, TCRdb lists one record per CDR3 protein. This table holds hundreds of thousands of distinct CDR3 sequences, approximately 12% found once. Points on this clonotype: Its specificity is not known.

This CDR3 contains 15 residues. The trim removed 2 bases at V and 2 bases at J, leaving 8 bases unmatched. The V gene's germline CDR1 is DFQATT and CDR2 SNEGSKA (reference sequence). Study observations and caveats: The authors attributed T-cell counts and diversity one year after transplant mostly to newly produced T cells. Some patients' high day-60 TCRbeta diversity was traced to surviving recipient T cells and thymic progenitors. Approximately two months post-transplant, alpha-beta T cells reportedly originated from several hundred expanded graft clones.

V and J are TRBV20-1 and TRBJ2-7; 8 bases fit TRBD2. The sequencing used PBMCs, mostly from graft donor cells, collected 360 days after TCRalphabeta/CD19-depleted stem cell transplant. This receptor was taken from a male patient younger than 18 who had a stem cell transplant for acute myeloid leukemia, so the T cells may come from the graft donor. The CDR3 is CSARQGLGWTYEQYF. The CDR3 DNA reads TGCAGTGCTAGACAGGGACTAGGGTGGACCTACGAGCAGTACTTC.